The present entry profiles one T cell receptor (beta chain) with its context. Its antigen is still unknown. This record comes from a study of cytomegalovirus exposure and HLA in healthy donors. Study-level findings and limits: TCR beta sequences numbering under 20,000 were associated with HLA alleles at 0.05 false discovery rate in a later analysis.

Both 60 Vbeta primers and 13 Jbeta primers went into the PCR. TCRdb keeps only in-frame clones here, not all; method: immunoSEQ multiplex PCR. Of about 180,000 clones listed, more than 65% are singletons. The TCR was taken from a man between 25 and 39 years old in good health and CMV-seronegative. Sequencing input: PBMCs.

CDR3 sequence (DNA): TGCGCCAGCAGCCAAAACGGGGGATGGGTACTCGGCTACACCTTC. Amino acid sequence: CASSQNGGWVLGYTF. The chain carries TRBV4-1 and TRBJ1-2; TRBD1 might be the D (5 bases). Trimming removed 2 bases from V and 8 bases from J, with 18 bases in between. Germline lookup yields CDR1 MGHRA and CDR2 YSYEKL. The CDR3 is 15 amino acids.